Each of the 19 T cell receptor beta chains below was sequenced from the same sample in a study of blood T cells in healthy people across ages. A second PCR of about 7 to 12 cycles used a sample-barcoded 5' primer and a J-beta primer mix. MiXCR, applied by TCRdb to the 5' RACE reads, yields one record per CDR3 protein. The repertoire holds around 990,000 distinct CDR3 sequences, with 25% as singletons. These same records also appear under a second study, on T cells of mothers and their children.

Sequencing was done on a sample of blood. The receptors here all came from a girl aged 2 to 10 in good health.

The V and J genes are TRBV5-4 and TRBJ2-1, with unresolved D. The end of the DNA aligns better with TRBJ2-5, so the J call may be wrong. The CDR3 has 15 amino acids. CDR1 and CDR2 from the germline V gene are SGHNT and YYREEE (reference sequence). The CDR3 DNA is TGTGCCAGCAGCTTGACGCGGCAGAGTAGGGAGACCCAGTACTTC. Its protein product is CASSLTRQSRETQYF.

V is TRBV20-1 and J is TRBJ2-6; possibly TRBD2 for D (6 bases). The CDR3 covers 16 residues. Germline V gives CDR1 DFQATT, CDR2 SNEGSKA (reference sequence). V was shortened by 0 bases and J by 4 bases, with 13 bases between the two germline ends. The DNA for the CDR3 is TGCAGTGCTAGAGAAGGAGGGGCGACAGGGGCCAACGTCCTGACTTTC. Residues: CSAREGGATGANVLTF.

The gene calls are TRBV19 and TRBJ2-7, with TRBD1 identical over 10 bases. V lost 8 bases and J lost 5; bases outside the gene matches: 6. CDR1 is LNHDA and CDR2 is SQIVND in the germline V gene (reference sequence). This CDR3 contains 13 residues. CDR3: CASSDRGFNEQYF. CDR3 in DNA: TGTGCCAGTTCGGACAGGGGGTTCAACGAGCAGTACTTC.

The chain uses TRBV5-1 and TRBJ2-5; D gene uncertain. The CDR3 has 14 residues. Deletions cut 4 bases from V and 4 bases from J, with 14 bases between. Germline assignment: CDR1 SGHRS and CDR2 YFSETQ. The DNA of the CDR3 is TGCGCCAGCAGCAATTTGGGTTTGCGAGAGACCCAGTACTTC. Residues: CASSNLGLRETQYF.

The chain has TRBV27 and TRBJ2-3; tentative D call: TRBD2 (5 bases). Trimming took off 2 bases at V and 6 bases at J, with 9 bases between the two ends. The V gene's germline CDR1 is MNHEY and CDR2 SMNVEV (reference sequence). The CDR3 sequence is 13 residues long. This chain's CDR3 is CASSLLAPDTQYF. The CDR3 nucleotides read TGTGCCAGCAGTTTACTAGCCCCTGATACGCAGTATTTT.

The chain combines TRBV4-3 with TRBJ2-5, with D perhaps matching TRBD2 (6 bases). V was clipped by 0 bases and J by 5 bases, with 13 bases between them. The germline V gene encodes CDR1 LGHNA and CDR2 YSLEER. The CDR3 covers 15 residues. This CDR3 reads CASSQEGSRGETQYF. CDR3 DNA: TGCGCCAGCAGCCAAGAAGGGAGCCGGGGGGAGACCCAGTACTTC.

The chain has TRBV13 and TRBJ1-4; possibly TRBD1 for D (6 bases). Germline loops: CDR1 PRHDT, CDR2 FYEKMQ (reference sequence). The CDR3 runs 14 residues. Trimming took off 4 bases at V and 8 bases at J, with 14 bases between the two ends. The CDR3 is CASSYFDRPEKLFF. As DNA, the CDR3 is TGTGCCAGCAGCTATTTCGACAGGCCCGAAAAACTGTTTTTT.

Written as DNA, the CDR3 is TGCGCCAGCAGACCTGGACAGGGGTTGTACGAGCAGTACTTC. Its translation: CASRPGQGLYEQYF. The chain joins TRBV5-1 to TRBJ2-7; 9 bases agree with TRBD1. The CDR3 extends over 14 amino acids. V trimming: 5 bases; J trimming: 4 bases; junction bases outside the gene matches: 7. Per the germline V gene, CDR1 is SGHRS and CDR2 is YFSETQ.

This chain links TRBV5-6 with TRBJ2-3; D uncertain. CDR3 length equals 14 residues. Trimming pared 1 base from V and 6 bases from J, leaving 12 bases between. Germline V gene sequence: CDR1 SGHDT, CDR2 YYEEEE. This CDR3 reads CASSLLGLSDTQYF. CDR3 coding DNA: TGTGCCAGCAGCTTGCTCGGATTGAGCGATACGCAGTATTTT.

This chain connects TRBV20-1 to TRBJ2-4; TRBD1 might be the D (6 bases). Germline CDR1 reads DFQATT; CDR2 reads SNEGSKA (reference sequence). CDR3 size: 13 residues. V lost 5 bases and J lost 7, with 15 bases in between. This CDR3 is CSARTQGWNIQYF. The CDR3 region has the DNA TGCAGTGCTCGGACACAGGGTTGGAACATTCAGTACTTC.

This clonotype was seen more than once but under ten times. This chain joins TRBV5-1 and TRBJ2-3, with 10 bases lining up with TRBD1. This CDR3 is 15 amino acids long. Trimming took 2 bases from V and 5 from J; bases not matched to a gene: 5. Germline CDR1 reads SGHRS; CDR2 reads YFSETQ. CDR3 bases: TGCGCCAGCAGCTTATCGGGACAGGGGATAGATACGCAGTATTTT. Its protein product is CASSLSGQGIDTQYF.

This chain connects TRBV20-1 to TRBJ2-5, with D uncertain. The J call may be incorrect, as the DNA end agrees better with TRBJ2-1. There are 15 residues in the CDR3. Germline CDR1 reads DFQATT; CDR2 reads SNEGSKA (reference sequence). The DNA for the CDR3 is TGCAGTGCTAGATTTTCGGCCATAGTACACAATGAGCAGTTCTTC. This sequence encodes CSARFSAIVHNEQFF.

This clonotype was seen a handful of times. V usage is TRBV11-2 and J usage is TRBJ2-7, with TRBD1 matching over 10 bases. Germline trimming cut 2 bases from V and 3 bases from J; bases unmatched to any gene: 4. The CDR3 loop spans 15 amino acids. The germline CDR1 and CDR2 sequences are SGHAT and FQNNGV. The CDR3 region is CASSLQTGGGYEQYF. In DNA, the CDR3 is TGTGCCAGCAGCTTACAGACAGGGGGCGGCTACGAGCAGTACTTC.

Details on this clonotype: One junction end disagrees with the germline gene, perhaps due to a read error. The chain couples TRBV15 to TRBJ2-1; the match to TRBD2 covers 10 bases. The CDR3 has 16 residues. Germline V gives CDR1 LNHNV, CDR2 YYDKDF (reference sequence). CDR3 coding DNA: TGTGCCACCAGCAGAGATCTAGCGGGAGTGATCAATGAGCAGCTCTTC. Translation gives CATSRDLAGVINEQLF.

The chain uses TRBV12-5 and TRBJ1-1; D unclear. Trimming removed 3 bases at V and 11 bases at J, with 16 bases between. Germline V lookup: CDR1 LGHNT, CDR2 FRNRAP. CDR3 length: 13 residues. This CDR3 reads CASGFIGFAKAFF. Written as DNA, the CDR3 is TGTGCTAGTGGTTTTATCGGATTCGCGAAGGCTTTCTTT.

This chain joins TRBV6-5 and TRBJ1-6; D is unresolved. CDR3 length: 13 residues. Trimming removed 6 bases from V and 10 bases from J, with 13 bases in between. Germline CDR1 and CDR2: MNHEY and SVGAGI. CDR3 region: CASRPRVGSPLHF. The CDR3 nucleotides read TGTGCCAGCAGACCGAGGGTCGGCTCACCCCTCCACTTT.

The V gene is TRBV7-3, the J gene TRBJ2-7; 8 bases line up with TRBD1. This CDR3 comprises 14 residues. Germline CDR1 and CDR2: SGHTA and FQGTGA. V lost 8 bases and J lost 2; bases outside the gene matches: 8. The CDR3 nucleotides read TGTGCCAGCGCTCAGGGGGCTTCACCCTACGAGCAGTACTTC. This translates into CASAQGASPYEQYF.

The chain is built from TRBV10-3 and TRBJ2-5; 8 bases agree with TRBD1. The J call may not be correct, given that the DNA end is closer to TRBJ2-1. The germline gives CDR1 ENHRY, CDR2 SYGVKD. CDR3 length: 16 amino acids. The CDR3 region is CAISGGKDRGSDEQFF. The CDR3 DNA reads TGTGCCATCAGTGGAGGTAAAGACAGGGGATCCGATGAGCAGTTCTTC.

This sequence joins TRBV24-1 and TRBJ1-1; TRBD1 matches 7 bases. Looked up from germline, CDR1 is KGHDR and CDR2 is SFDVKD. The CDR3 sequence is 12 residues long. V trimming: 3 bases; J trimming: 9 bases; junction bases outside the gene matches: 3. The CDR3 DNA reads TGTGCCACCAGTGATCTGGGACAGCAAGCTTTCTTT. Protein sequence: CATSDLGQQAFF.